This T cell receptor (beta chain) appears in the sequencing data of a study of T cells in localized non-small cell lung cancer. This clone was seen a single time. The antigen remains undetermined. The CDR3 totals 14 residues. The V segment lost 4 bases and the J segment 3 bases; nucleotides outside the gene matches: 3. Germline assignment: CDR1 MGHRA and CDR2 YSYEKL. Findings of the study overall: Uninvolved adjacent lung showed higher T cell clonality than tumor.

Clones were read by immunoSEQ multiplex PCR, and TCRdb kept only the in-frame ones, dropping some. Counted here are more than 20,000 clones, roughly nine tenths occurring once; the ten biggest clones make up over 20%. The origin of this receptor is a man aged 35 to 69 with stage II squamous cell lung carcinoma. Specimen: PBMCs, collected before any cancer treatment. The chain combines TRBV4-1 with TRBJ2-7; 10 nucleotides agree with TRBD2. CDR3 loop: CASSRLAGVYEQYF. The CDR3 DNA is TGCGCCAGCAGCCGCCTAGCGGGAGTCTACGAGCAGTACTTC.